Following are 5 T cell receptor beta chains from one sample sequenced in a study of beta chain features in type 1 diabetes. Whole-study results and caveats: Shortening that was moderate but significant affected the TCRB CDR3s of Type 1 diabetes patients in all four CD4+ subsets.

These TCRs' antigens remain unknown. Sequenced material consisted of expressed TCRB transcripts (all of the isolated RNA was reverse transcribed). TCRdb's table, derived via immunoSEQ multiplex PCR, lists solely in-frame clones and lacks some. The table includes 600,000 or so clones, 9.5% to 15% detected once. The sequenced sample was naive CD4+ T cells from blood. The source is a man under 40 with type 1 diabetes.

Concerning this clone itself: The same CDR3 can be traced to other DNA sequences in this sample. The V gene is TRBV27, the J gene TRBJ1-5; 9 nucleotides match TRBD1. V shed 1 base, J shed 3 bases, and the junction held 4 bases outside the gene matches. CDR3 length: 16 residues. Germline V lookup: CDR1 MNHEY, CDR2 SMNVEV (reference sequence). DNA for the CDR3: TGTGCCAGCAGTTTATTGGGACAGGGAGACAATCAGCCCCAGCATTTT. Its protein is CASSLLGQGDNQPQHF.

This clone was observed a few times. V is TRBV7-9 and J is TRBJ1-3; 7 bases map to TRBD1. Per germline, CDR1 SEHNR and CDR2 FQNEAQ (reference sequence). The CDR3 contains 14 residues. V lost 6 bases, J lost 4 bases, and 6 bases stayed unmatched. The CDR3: CASSVQGTGNTIYF. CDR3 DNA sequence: TGTGCCAGCAGTGTACAGGGGACCGGAAACACCATATATTTT.

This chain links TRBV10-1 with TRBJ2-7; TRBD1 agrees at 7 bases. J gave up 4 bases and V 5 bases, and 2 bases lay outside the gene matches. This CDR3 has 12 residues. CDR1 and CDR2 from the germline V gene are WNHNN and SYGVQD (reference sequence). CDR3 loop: CASSPDRYEQYF. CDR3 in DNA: TGCGCCAGCAGTCCGGACAGGTACGAGCAGTACTTC.

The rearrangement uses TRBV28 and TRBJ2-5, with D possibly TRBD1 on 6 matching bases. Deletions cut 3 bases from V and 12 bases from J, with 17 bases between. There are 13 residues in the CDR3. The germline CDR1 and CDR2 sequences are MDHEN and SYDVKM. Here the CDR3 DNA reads TGTGCCAGCAGTTTCCCCAAATCGGGACATAAGTACTTC. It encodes CASSFPKSGHKYF.

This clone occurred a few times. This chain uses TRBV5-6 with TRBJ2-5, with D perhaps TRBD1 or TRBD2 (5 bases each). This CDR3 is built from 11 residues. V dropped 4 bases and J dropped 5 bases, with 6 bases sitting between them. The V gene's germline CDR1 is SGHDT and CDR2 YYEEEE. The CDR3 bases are TGTGCCAGCAGCCGGGGCGAGACCCAGTACTTC. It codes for CASSRGETQYF.